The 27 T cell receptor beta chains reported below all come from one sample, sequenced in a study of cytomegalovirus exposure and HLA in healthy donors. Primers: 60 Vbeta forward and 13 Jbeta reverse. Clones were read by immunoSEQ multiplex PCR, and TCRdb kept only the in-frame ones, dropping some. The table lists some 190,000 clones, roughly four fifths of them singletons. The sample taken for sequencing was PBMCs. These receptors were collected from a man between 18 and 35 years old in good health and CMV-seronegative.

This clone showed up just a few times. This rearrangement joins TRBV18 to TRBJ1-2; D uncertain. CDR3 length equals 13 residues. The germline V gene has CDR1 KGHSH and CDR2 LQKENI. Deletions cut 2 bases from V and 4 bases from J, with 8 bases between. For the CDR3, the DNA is TGTGCCAGCTCACCAGGAGGGTCCTATGGCTACACCTTC. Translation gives CASSPGGSYGYTF. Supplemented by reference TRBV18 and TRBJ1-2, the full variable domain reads NAGVMQNPRHLVRRRGQEARLRCSPMKGHSHVYWYRQLPEEGLKFMVYLQKENIIDESGMPKERFSAEFPKEGPSILRIQQVVRGDSAAYFCASSPGGSYGYTFGSGTRLTVV.

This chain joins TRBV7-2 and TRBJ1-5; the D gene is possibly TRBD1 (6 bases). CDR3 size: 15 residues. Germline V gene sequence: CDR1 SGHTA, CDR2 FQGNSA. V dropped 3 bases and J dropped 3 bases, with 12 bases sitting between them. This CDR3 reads CASSLGHRANQPQHF. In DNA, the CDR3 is TGTGCCAGCAGCTTGGGCCACAGGGCCAATCAGCCCCAGCATTTT.

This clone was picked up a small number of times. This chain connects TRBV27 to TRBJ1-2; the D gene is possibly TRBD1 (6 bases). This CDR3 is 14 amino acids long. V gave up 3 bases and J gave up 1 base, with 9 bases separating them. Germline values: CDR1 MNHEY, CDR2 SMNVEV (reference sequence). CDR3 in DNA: TGTGCCAGCAGTTTCGTGGACAGTAACTATGGCTACACCTTC. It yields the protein CASSFVDSNYGYTF.

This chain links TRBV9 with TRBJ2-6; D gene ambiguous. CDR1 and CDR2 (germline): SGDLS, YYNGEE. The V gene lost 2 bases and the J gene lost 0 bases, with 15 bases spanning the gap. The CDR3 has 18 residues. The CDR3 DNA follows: TGTGCCAGCAGCGTGGGTCCAGGCCGATTCTCTGGGGCCAACGTCCTGACTTTC. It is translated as CASSVGPGRFSGANVLTF.

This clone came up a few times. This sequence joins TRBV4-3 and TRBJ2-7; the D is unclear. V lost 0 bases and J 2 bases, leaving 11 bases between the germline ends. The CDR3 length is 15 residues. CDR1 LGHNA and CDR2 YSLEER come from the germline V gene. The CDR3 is CASSQDANTPYEQYF. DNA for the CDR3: TGCGCCAGCAGCCAAGATGCTAATACTCCCTACGAGCAGTACTTC.

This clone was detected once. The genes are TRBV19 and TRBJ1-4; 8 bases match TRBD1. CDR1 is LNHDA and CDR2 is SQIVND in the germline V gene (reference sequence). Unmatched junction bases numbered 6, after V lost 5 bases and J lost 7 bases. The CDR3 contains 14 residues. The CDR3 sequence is CASSGGTGAEKLFF. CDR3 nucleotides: TGTGCCAGTAGTGGGGGGACAGGAGCTGAAAAACTGTTTTTT.

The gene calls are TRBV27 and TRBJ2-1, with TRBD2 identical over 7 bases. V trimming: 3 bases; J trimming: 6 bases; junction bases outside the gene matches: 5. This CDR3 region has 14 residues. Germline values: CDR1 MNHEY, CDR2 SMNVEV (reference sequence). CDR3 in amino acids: CASSFGRVVNEQFF. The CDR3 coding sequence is TGTGCCAGCAGTTTTGGGAGGGTCGTCAATGAGCAGTTCTTC.

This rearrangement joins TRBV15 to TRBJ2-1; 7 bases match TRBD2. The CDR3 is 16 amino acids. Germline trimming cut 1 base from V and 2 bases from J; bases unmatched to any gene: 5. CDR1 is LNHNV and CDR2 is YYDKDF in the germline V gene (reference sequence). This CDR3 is CATSRVSSGAYNEQFF. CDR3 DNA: TGTGCCACCAGCAGAGTGTCCAGCGGGGCCTACAATGAGCAGTTCTTC.

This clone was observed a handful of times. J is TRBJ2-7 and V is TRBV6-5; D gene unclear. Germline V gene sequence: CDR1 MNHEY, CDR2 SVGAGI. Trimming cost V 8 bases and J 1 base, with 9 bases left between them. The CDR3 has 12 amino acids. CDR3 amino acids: CASSSQSYEQYF. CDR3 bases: TGTGCCAGCTCATCCCAGTCCTACGAGCAGTACTTC.

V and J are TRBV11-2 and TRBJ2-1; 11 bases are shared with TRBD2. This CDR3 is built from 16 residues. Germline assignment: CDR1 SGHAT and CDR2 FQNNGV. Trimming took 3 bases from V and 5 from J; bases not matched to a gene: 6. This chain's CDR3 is CASSFPLAGGDNEQFF. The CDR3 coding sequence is TGTGCCAGCAGCTTCCCTCTAGCGGGGGGTGACAATGAGCAGTTCTTC.

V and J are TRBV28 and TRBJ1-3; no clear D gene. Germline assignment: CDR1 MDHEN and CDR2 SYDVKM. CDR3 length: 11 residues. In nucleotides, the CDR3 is TGTGGGAGCCGGCTTGGAAACACCATATATTTT. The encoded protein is CGSRLGNTIYF.

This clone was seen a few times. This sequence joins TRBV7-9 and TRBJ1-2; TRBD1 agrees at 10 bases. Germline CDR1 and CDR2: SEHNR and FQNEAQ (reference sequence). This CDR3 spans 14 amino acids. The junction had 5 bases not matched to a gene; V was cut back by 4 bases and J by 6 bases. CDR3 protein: CASSSPGQGNGYTF. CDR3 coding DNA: TGTGCCAGCAGCTCCCCGGGACAGGGGAATGGCTACACCTTC.

In DNA, the CDR3 is TGTGCCAGCTCACCCGGGACAGTGAACACTGAAGCTTTCTTT. Translation: CASSPGTVNTEAFF. The rearrangement joins TRBV18 to TRBJ1-1; the match to TRBD1 covers 7 bases. Losses at the gene ends were 3 bases for V and 0 bases for J; bases not matched to a gene: 1. The germline CDR1 and CDR2 sequences are KGHSH and LQKENI. The CDR3 runs 14 residues.

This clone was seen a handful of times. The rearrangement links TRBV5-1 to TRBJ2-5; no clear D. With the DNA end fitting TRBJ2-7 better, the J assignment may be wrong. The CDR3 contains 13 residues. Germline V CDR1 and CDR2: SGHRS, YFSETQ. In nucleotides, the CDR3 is TGCGCCAGCAGGAATCTTTCTACCTACGAGCAGTACTTC. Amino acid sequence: CASRNLSTYEQYF.

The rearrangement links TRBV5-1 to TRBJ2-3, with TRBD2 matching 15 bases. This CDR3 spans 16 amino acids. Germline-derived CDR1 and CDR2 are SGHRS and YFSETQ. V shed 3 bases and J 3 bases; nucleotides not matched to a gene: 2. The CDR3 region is CASSWGLAGGTDTQYF. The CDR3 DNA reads TGCGCCAGCAGCTGGGGACTAGCGGGAGGAACAGATACGCAGTATTTT.

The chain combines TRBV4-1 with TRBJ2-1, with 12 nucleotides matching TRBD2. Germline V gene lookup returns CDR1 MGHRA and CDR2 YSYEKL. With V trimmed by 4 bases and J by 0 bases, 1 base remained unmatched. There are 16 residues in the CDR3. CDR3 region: CASSPGLAGSYNEQFF. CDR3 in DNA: TGCGCCAGCAGCCCGGGACTAGCGGGCTCCTACAATGAGCAGTTCTTC.

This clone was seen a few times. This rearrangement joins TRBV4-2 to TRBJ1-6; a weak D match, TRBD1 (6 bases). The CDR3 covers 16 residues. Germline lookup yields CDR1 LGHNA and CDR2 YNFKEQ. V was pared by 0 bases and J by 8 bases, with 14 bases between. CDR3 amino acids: CASSQDTRTDHSPLHF. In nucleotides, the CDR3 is TGTGCCAGCAGCCAAGATACCAGGACAGACCATTCACCCCTCCACTTT.

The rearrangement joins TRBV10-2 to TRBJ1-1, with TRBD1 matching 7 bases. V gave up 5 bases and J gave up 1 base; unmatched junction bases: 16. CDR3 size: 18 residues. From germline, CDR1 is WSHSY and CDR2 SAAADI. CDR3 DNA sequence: TGCGCCAGCAGTAAGCCTTACTGGACAGGCGAGGGGAACACTGAAGCTTTCTTT. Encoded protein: CASSKPYWTGEGNTEAFF.

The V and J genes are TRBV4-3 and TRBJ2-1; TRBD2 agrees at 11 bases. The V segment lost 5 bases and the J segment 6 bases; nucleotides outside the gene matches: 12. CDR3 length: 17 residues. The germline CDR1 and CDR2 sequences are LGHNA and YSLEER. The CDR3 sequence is CASSEGSGRALGNEQFF. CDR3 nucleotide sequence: TGCGCCAGCAGCGAAGGTAGCGGGAGGGCCCTCGGCAATGAGCAGTTCTTC.

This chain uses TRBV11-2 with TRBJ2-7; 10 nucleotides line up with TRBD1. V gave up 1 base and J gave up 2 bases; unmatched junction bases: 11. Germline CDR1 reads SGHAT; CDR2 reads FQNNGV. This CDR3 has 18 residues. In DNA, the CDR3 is TGTGCCAGCAGCTTAGGTAGTCCCGGGGACAGGGGAACCTACGAGCAGTACTTC. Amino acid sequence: CASSLGSPGDRGTYEQYF.

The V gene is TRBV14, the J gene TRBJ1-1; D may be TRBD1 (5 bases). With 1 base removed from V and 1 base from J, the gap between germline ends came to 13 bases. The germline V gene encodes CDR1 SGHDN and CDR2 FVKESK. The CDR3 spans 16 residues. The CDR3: CASSQVGGGENTEAFF. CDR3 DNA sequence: TGTGCCAGCAGCCAAGTGGGGGGAGGGGAGAACACTGAAGCTTTCTTT. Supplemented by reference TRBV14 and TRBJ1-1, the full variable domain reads EAGVTQFPSHSVIEKGQTVTLRCDPISGHDNLYWYRRVMGKEIKFLLHFVKESKQDESGMPNNRFLAERTGGTYSTLKVQPAELEDSGVYFCASSQVGGGENTEAFFGQGTRLTVV.

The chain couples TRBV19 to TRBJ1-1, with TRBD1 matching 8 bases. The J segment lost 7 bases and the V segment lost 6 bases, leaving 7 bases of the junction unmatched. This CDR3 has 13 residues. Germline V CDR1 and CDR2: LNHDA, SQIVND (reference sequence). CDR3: CASRGQAVREAFF. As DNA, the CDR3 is TGTGCCAGTAGGGGACAGGCTGTCCGTGAAGCTTTCTTT. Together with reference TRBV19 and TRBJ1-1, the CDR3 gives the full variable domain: DGGITQSPKYLFRKEGQNVTLSCEQNLNHDAMYWYRQDPGQGLRLIYYSQIVNDFQKGDIAEGYSVSREKKESFPLTVTSAQKNPTAFYLCASRGQAVREAFFGQGTRLTVV.

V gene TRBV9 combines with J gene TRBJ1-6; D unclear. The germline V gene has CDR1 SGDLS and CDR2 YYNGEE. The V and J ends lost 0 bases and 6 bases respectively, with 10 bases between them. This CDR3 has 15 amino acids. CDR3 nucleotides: TGTGCCAGCAGCGTAGTCCCAGGCTCTAATTCACCCCTCCACTTT. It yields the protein CASSVVPGSNSPLHF.

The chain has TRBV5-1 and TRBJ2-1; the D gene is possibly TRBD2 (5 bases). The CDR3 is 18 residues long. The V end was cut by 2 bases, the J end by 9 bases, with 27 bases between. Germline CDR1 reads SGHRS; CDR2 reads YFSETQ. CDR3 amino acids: CASSFSVRSGGRSSEQFF. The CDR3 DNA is TGCGCCAGCAGCTTCTCTGTTAGGAGCGGAGGACGCAGCAGTGAGCAGTTCTTC.

The CDR3 sequence: CASSCRLRGLCRDEQFF. Here the CDR3 DNA reads TGTGCCAGCAGCTGTAGATTGCGAGGACTGTGTAGGGATGAGCAGTTCTTC. This chain connects TRBV7-9 to TRBJ2-1; a weak D match, TRBD2 (5 bases). Looked up from germline, CDR1 is SEHNR and CDR2 is FQNEAQ (reference sequence). The CDR3 loop spans 17 amino acids. The ends were cut back, 4 bases at V and 8 bases at J, with 24 bases in the middle.

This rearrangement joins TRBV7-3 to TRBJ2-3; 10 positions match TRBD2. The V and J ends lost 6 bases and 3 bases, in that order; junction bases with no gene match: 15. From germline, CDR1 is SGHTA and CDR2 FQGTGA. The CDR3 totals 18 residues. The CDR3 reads CASSMGLAGDGDTDTQYF. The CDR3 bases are TGTGCCAGCAGTATGGGGCTAGCGGGAGATGGAGATACAGATACGCAGTATTTT.

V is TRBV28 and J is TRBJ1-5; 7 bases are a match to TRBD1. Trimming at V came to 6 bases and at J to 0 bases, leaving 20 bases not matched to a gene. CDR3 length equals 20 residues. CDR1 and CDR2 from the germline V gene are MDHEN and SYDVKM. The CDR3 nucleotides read TGTGCCAGCAGACGCTCGACAGGGTCGGTTTGGTTTAATAGCAATCAGCCCCAGCATTTT. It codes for CASRRSTGSVWFNSNQPQHF. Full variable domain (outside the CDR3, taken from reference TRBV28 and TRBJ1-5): DVKVTQSSRYLVKRTGEKVFLECVQDMDHENMFWYRQDPGLGLRLIYFSYDVKMKEKGDIPEGYSVSREKKERFSLILESASTNQTSMYLCASRRSTGSVWFNSNQPQHFGDGTRLSIL.